The rows below give T cell receptor beta chains drawn from one sample of a study of cytomegalovirus exposure and HLA in healthy donors. This table comes from immunoSEQ multiplex PCR, and its TCRdb copy is limited to in-frame clones, with some not included. The table lists about 180,000 clones, over 65% of them singletons. The sample comprised PBMCs. These receptors were taken from a man aged 18-30 years in good health and CMV-seronegative. The CDR3 runs from the conserved cysteine through the conserved F or W. D genes are given only for firm matches. Where a row states a size, it is once, few, many or the class of an expanded clone; other rows omit it.

size	V	J	D	CDR3	DNA
few	TRBV7-9	TRBJ1-2	.	CASNTESNYGYTF	TGTGCCAGCAATACGGAGTCTAACTATGGCTACACCTTC
.	TRBV18	TRBJ1-2	TRBD1	CASSPITGQGVIGYGYTF	TGTGCCAGCTCACCAATCACTGGACAGGGGGTGATTGGCTATGGCTACACCTTC
.	TRBV7-3	TRBJ1-1	.	CASSLTNRAPAFF	TGTGCCAGCAGCTTAACTAACAGGGCCCCAGCTTTCTTT
.	TRBV27	TRBJ2-7	.	CASSRALRRGPYEQYF	TGTGCCAGCAGTCGTGCACTGAGGCGGGGTCCCTACGAGCAGTACTTC
few	TRBV5-6	TRBJ1-5	.	CASGAWVAEDQPQHF	TGTGCCAGCGGAGCTTGGGTGGCAGAGGATCAGCCCCAGCATTTT
few	TRBV9	TRBJ1-1	.	CASSAEGNTEAFF	TGTGCCAGCAGCGCTGAGGGGAACACTGAAGCTTTCTTT
few	TRBV5-1	TRBJ2-7	TRBD1	CASSTGGYEQYF	TGCGCCAGCAGCACAGGGGGCTACGAGCAGTACTTC
.	TRBV2	TRBJ2-1	.	CASGGGSSYNEQFF	TGTGCCTCAGGAGGAGGAAGCTCCTACAATGAGCAGTTCTTC
.	TRBV2	TRBJ1-5	.	CASSGGQTDNQPQHF	TGTGCCAGCAGTGGAGGGCAGACTGACAATCAGCCCCAGCATTTT
.	TRBV9	TRBJ2-1	.	CASSVGGSTYNEQFF	TGTGCCAGCAGCGTAGGAGGATCCACCTACAATGAGCAGTTCTTC
.	TRBV5-6	TRBJ2-1	.	CASSFRAVGYNEQFF	TGTGCCAGCAGCTTCAGGGCCGTGGGCTACAATGAGCAGTTCTTC
.	TRBV28	TRBJ2-6	.	CAIEGVGSGANVLTF	TGTGCCATCGAGGGGGTGGGGTCTGGGGCCAACGTCCTGACTTTC
.	TRBV27	TRBJ2-2	TRBD1	CASSPRRTGTGELFF	TGTGCCAGCAGTCCCCGTCGGACAGGGACCGGGGAGCTGTTTTTT
.	TRBV29-1	TRBJ2-1	.	CSIGGERGEQFF	TGCAGTATTGGGGGAGAACGGGGGGAGCAGTTCTTC
.	TRBV6-4	TRBJ2-3	.	CASSDGGASTDTQYF	TGTGCCAGCAGTGACGGCGGGGCTAGCACAGATACGCAGTATTTT
.	TRBV4-1	TRBJ1-6	.	CASSQEPQVGSPLHF	TGCGCCAGCAGCCAAGAACCACAGGTGGGCTCACCCCTCCACTTT
.	TRBV4-2	TRBJ2-7	.	CASSQVREVEQYF	TGTGCCAGCAGCCAAGTTAGGGAGGTGGAGCAGTACTTC
.	TRBV7-2	TRBJ1-1	.	CASSLPGEAFF	TGTGCCAGCAGCCTCCCGGGGGAAGCTTTCTTT
.	TRBV28	TRBJ2-7	TRBD1	CASSPGTVSYEQYF	TGTGCCAGCAGTCCCGGGACAGTCTCCTACGAGCAGTACTTC
few	TRBV27	TRBJ2-3	.	CASSPLPTDTQYF	TGTGCCAGCAGTCCTCTACCCACAGATACGCAGTATTTT
.	TRBV5-5	TRBJ2-3	TRBD1	CASSLTGVWQYF	TGTGCCAGCAGCTTGACAGGGGTTTGGCAGTATTTT
.	TRBV6-6	TRBJ1-1	TRBD1	CASTSTGGGEAFF	TGTGCCAGCACCTCGACAGGGGGTGGTGAAGCTTTCTTT
.	TRBV19	TRBJ1-3	.	CASSGARSSGNTIYF	TGTGCCAGTAGTGGCGCCCGGAGCTCTGGAAACACCATATATTTT
.	TRBV7-3	TRBJ1-1	TRBD1	CASSFGPTGKVDTEAFF	TGTGCCAGCAGCTTCGGACCGACAGGGAAGGTCGACACTGAAGCTTTCTTT
.	TRBV25-1	TRBJ2-1	TRBD2	CASSEESLAGGLDEQFF	TGTGCCAGCAGTGAAGAGAGCCTAGCGGGGGGGCTCGATGAGCAGTTCTTC
few	TRBV27	TRBJ1-5	.	CASSASGGDQPQHF	TGTGCCAGCAGTGCTTCCGGGGGGGATCAGCCCCAGCATTTT